This passage covers 4 T cell receptor beta chains from one sample sequenced in a study of cytomegalovirus exposure and HLA in healthy donors. The PCR was carried out with 60 Vbeta primers and 13 Jbeta primers. TCRdb's table, derived via immunoSEQ multiplex PCR, lists solely in-frame clones and lacks some. This table has over 65,000 clones, roughly two thirds appearing once. Sequencing used PBMCs. The receptors come from a woman in her forties or fifties in good health and CMV-seropositive.

Details on this clone: Because the CDR3 is missing its conserved closing phenylalanine or tryptophan, this is likely a read error. The limits of the CDR3 on the DNA are not certain, so only TCRdb's listed CDR3 is given. J is TRBJ1-1 and V is TRBV11-2; TRBD1 is the table's D call and was not checked against the DNA. Germline V CDR1 and CDR2: SGHAT, FQNNGV. The CDR3 is 13 amino acids long, termini counted. This chain's CDR3 is CASSLPGQLLLCM.

J is TRBJ1-3 and V is TRBV5-1; 8 bases agree with TRBD1. The junction had 3 bases not matched to a gene; V was cut back by 4 bases and J by 0 bases. Germline V gives CDR1 SGHRS, CDR2 YFSETQ. The CDR3 covers 15 residues. The CDR3 DNA is TGCGCCAGCAGCATGACAGGGGACTCTGGAAACACCATATATTTT. It codes for CASSMTGDSGNTIYF.

This chain connects TRBV5-1 to TRBJ1-5; no clear D gene. Per the germline V gene, CDR1 is SGHRS and CDR2 is YFSETQ. The CDR3 totals 14 residues. The V and J ends lost 0 bases and 4 bases respectively, with 8 bases between them. CDR3 DNA: TGCGCCAGCAGCTTGGCCGAGGGTAATCAGCCCCAGCATTTT. It codes for CASSLAEGNQPQHF. The variable domain in full, with the rest retrieved from reference TRBV5-1 and TRBJ1-5, is KAGVTQTPRYLIKTRGQQVTLSCSPISGHRSVSWYQQTPGQGLQFLFEYFSETQRNKGNFPGRFSGRQFSNSRSEMNVSTLELGDSALYLCASSLAEGNQPQHFGDGTRLSIL.

The chain couples TRBV27 to TRBJ2-1; TRBD2 agrees at 10 bases. The V gene's germline CDR1 is MNHEY and CDR2 SMNVEV (reference sequence). Trimming removed 6 bases from V and 4 bases from J; junction bases left unmatched: 6. This CDR3 is 15 amino acids long. CDR3 DNA sequence: TGTGCCAGCAGCGTCCTAGCGGGGGTTTACAATGAGCAGTTCTTC. Translation gives CASSVLAGVYNEQFF.